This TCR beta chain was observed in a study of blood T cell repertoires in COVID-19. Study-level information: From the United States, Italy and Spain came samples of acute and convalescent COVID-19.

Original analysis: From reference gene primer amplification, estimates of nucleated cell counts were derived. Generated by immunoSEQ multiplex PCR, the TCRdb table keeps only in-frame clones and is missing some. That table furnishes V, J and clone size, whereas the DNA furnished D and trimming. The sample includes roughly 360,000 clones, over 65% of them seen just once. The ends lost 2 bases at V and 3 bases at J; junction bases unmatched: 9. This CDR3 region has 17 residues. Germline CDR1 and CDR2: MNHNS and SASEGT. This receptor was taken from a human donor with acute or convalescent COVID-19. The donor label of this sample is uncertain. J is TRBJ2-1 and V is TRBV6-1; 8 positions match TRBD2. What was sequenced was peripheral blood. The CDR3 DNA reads TGTGCCAGCAGTGAACGGGGGGGACGTTTCGTCTACAATGAGCAGTTCTTC. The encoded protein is CASSERGGRFVYNEQFF.